This T cell receptor (beta chain) comes out of a study of T-cell reconstitution after alpha-beta-depleted transplantation in children. Construction of the TCRbeta library involved unique molecular identifiers. Each CDR3 protein is one row after TCRdb ran MiXCR on the PCR reads. The sample lists around 450,000 distinct CDR3 sequences, 43% occurring once. At least ten counts were recorded for this clonotype. Per the germline V gene, CDR1 is DFQATT and CDR2 is SNEGSKA (reference sequence). The CDR3 loop spans 12 amino acids. V was trimmed by 2 bases and J by 4 bases, leaving 8 bases between them. Sequences were derived from PBMCs, sampled before TCRalphabeta/CD19-depleted stem cell transplant. The TCR originated in a girl aged 2-10 years with aplastic anemia, due to receive a stem cell transplant. This chain connects TRBV20-1 to TRBJ1-2; possible D gene TRBD1, 5 bases. Here the CDR3 reads CSARKGPYGYTF. CDR3 coding DNA: TGCAGTGCTAGAAAGGGACCCTATGGCTACACCTTC.